This TCR beta chain appears in the sequencing data of a study of cytomegalovirus exposure and HLA in healthy donors. Findings and caveats of the study: Rates of TCR association differed by HLA locus in a later analysis, with DRB1 highest and HLA-C lowest.

This CDR3 region has 14 residues. Trimming removed 3 bases from V and 4 bases from J, with 12 bases in between. The germline gives CDR1 LNHDA, CDR2 SQIVND (reference sequence). With regard to this clone: Antigen unknown.

The PCR was carried out with 60 Vbeta primers and 13 Jbeta primers. Sequenced by immunoSEQ multiplex PCR; TCRdb stores in-frame clones only, minus some. The data show 90,000 to 120,000 clones, with around two thirds seen just once and less than 4.5% held by the top ten. The material sequenced was PBMCs. The chain couples TRBV19 to TRBJ2-5, with a tentative D call TRBD2 (7 bases). The origin of this receptor is a young man in good health and CMV-seropositive. The CDR3 loop is CASSIAGAAETQYF. The CDR3 nucleotides read TGTGCCAGTAGTATTGCGGGGGCGGCAGAGACCCAGTACTTC.